Following are 18 T cell receptor beta chains from one sample sequenced in a study of early stage breast cancer tumors. The assay was immunoSEQ multiplex PCR, and TCRdb's table has in-frame clones only and misses some. The data contain some 36,000 clones, 70% to 85% of them seen just once; the ten biggest clones take up under 7%. The source material was blood. The receptors were sampled from a person in their sixties with breast cancer.

This clone is a singleton in its sample. This rearrangement joins TRBV7-9 to TRBJ2-1; D is possibly TRBD2 (7 bases). CDR1 and CDR2 from the germline V gene are SEHNR and FQNEAQ (reference sequence). CDR3 size: 14 residues. Trimming pared 8 bases from V and 7 bases from J, leaving 18 bases between. Here the CDR3 reads CASGGGRGLNEQFF. In nucleotides, the CDR3 is TGTGCCAGCGGGGGCGGGAGAGGGCTTAATGAGCAGTTCTTC.

This clone was observed a few times. The chain links TRBV5-4 to TRBJ1-1, with 8 bases that match TRBD1. The junction had 2 bases not matched to a gene; V was cut back by 4 bases and J by 6 bases. Germline V CDR1 and CDR2: SGHNT, YYREEE (reference sequence). The CDR3 length is 12 residues. CDR3 sequence: CASSAGQAEAFF. CDR3 DNA sequence: TGTGCCAGCAGCGCGGGACAGGCTGAAGCTTTCTTT.

The rearrangement links TRBV29-1 to TRBJ1-4; D gene unclear. Trimming cost V 8 bases and J 5 bases, with 15 bases left between them. The CDR3 length is 13 residues. CDR1 SQVTM and CDR2 ANQGSEA come from the germline V gene. In nucleotides, the CDR3 is TGCAGCTACCAGGAGAGGTCAAATGAAAAACTGTTTTTT. Encoded protein: CSYQERSNEKLFF.

The rearrangement uses TRBV4-1 and TRBJ1-1; D possibly corresponds to TRBD1 (6 bases). Per the germline V gene, CDR1 is MGHRA and CDR2 is YSYEKL. CDR3 length: 14 amino acids. Trimming removed 4 bases at V and 5 bases at J, with 14 bases between. The CDR3 spells CASSPTTGDTEAFF. The DNA of the CDR3 is TGCGCCAGCAGCCCAACGACAGGAGATACTGAAGCTTTCTTT.

This clone appeared a few times. The V and J genes are TRBV5-1 and TRBJ1-1; TRBD1 agrees at 7 bases. The ends lost 5 bases at V and 2 bases at J; junction bases unmatched: 6. The CDR3 sequence is 14 residues long. Germline V gene data show CDR1 as SGHRS and CDR2 as YFSETQ. CDR3 coding DNA: TGCGCCAGCAGATCCTACAGGGGTAACACTGAAGCTTTCTTT. Translating it yields CASRSYRGNTEAFF.

The rearrangement uses TRBV28 and TRBJ2-2; 12 bases are a match to TRBD2. J was trimmed by 7 bases and V by 4 bases; bases with no gene match: 10. The CDR3 spans 17 residues. Germline values: CDR1 MDHEN, CDR2 SYDVKM. The CDR3 sequence: CASSSLRLAGVIGELFF. The DNA of the CDR3 is TGTGCCAGCAGTTCATTACGACTAGCGGGAGTAATCGGGGAGCTGTTTTTT.

The chain recombines TRBV25-1 with TRBJ2-7; D is ambiguous. The CDR3 runs to 13 residues. In germline, CDR1 is MGHDK, CDR2 SYGVNS. V lost 4 bases and J lost 4, with 11 bases in between. CDR3 region: CASSGRWDYEQYF. For the CDR3, the DNA is TGTGCCAGCAGTGGGCGATGGGATTACGAGCAGTACTTC.

CDR3 DNA sequence: TGTGCCAGCAGTTATCATGGGACTAGCGCGGATACGCAGTATTTT. The encoded protein is CASSYHGTSADTQYF. The chain joins TRBV28 to TRBJ2-3, with TRBD2 identical over 10 bases. The germline CDR1 and CDR2 sequences are MDHEN and SYDVKM. Germline trimming cut 4 bases from V and 6 bases from J; bases unmatched to any gene: 7. This CDR3 comprises 15 residues.

This clone was counted between two and nine times. J is TRBJ1-1 and V is TRBV9; possibly TRBD1 for D (5 bases). The germline V and J ends were trimmed by 0 bases and 0 bases, with 12 bases remaining between them. The germline V gene encodes CDR1 SGDLS and CDR2 YYNGEE. The CDR3 has 16 residues. The CDR3 sequence is CASSVAKRGMNTEAFF. The CDR3, as DNA: TGTGCCAGCAGCGTAGCTAAGCGGGGGATGAACACTGAAGCTTTCTTT.

The chain joins TRBV7-9 to TRBJ1-2; no firm D call. The CDR3 is made up of 13 amino acids. The germline V and J ends were trimmed by 2 bases and 4 bases, with 8 bases remaining between them. Germline CDR1 SEHNR, CDR2 FQNEAQ (reference sequence). CDR3 amino acids: CASSLSQSYGYTF. As DNA, the CDR3 is TGTGCCAGCAGCTTATCACAGAGCTATGGCTACACCTTC.

The rearrangement links TRBV29-1 to TRBJ1-1, with a possible D match to TRBD1 (5 bases). The germline V gene has CDR1 SQVTM and CDR2 ANQGSEA. The CDR3 spans 14 residues. This CDR3 reads CSTLPGGQGTEAFF. As DNA, the CDR3 is TGCAGTACGTTGCCGGGGGGTCAGGGCACTGAAGCTTTCTTT. Looking up the rest from reference TRBV29-1 and TRBJ1-1 gives the full variable domain: SAVISQKPSRDICQRGTSLTIQCQVDSQVTMMFWYRQQPGQSLTLIATANQGSEATYESGFVIDKFPISRPNLTFSTLTVSNMSPEDSSIYLCSTLPGGQGTEAFFGQGTRLTVV.

V usage is TRBV11-2 and J usage is TRBJ1-1; TRBD1 aligns across 9 bases. V was clipped by 3 bases and J by 4 bases; unmatched bases: 3. Per the germline V gene, CDR1 is SGHAT and CDR2 is FQNNGV. The CDR3 has 14 amino acids. The CDR3: CASSFRQGGTEAFF. The DNA for the CDR3 is TGTGCCAGCAGCTTCCGACAGGGGGGCACTGAAGCTTTCTTT.

This chain joins TRBV30 and TRBJ1-2; D is unresolved. CDR3 size: 12 residues. Germline V lookup: CDR1 GTSNPN, CDR2 SVGIG (reference sequence). V was shortened by 3 bases and J by 0 bases, with 5 bases between the two germline ends. Written as DNA, the CDR3 is TGTGCCTGGAGGACTTCTAACTATGGCTACACCTTC. Amino acid sequence: CAWRTSNYGYTF. The variable domain in full, with the rest retrieved from reference TRBV30 and TRBJ1-2, is SQTIHQWPATLVQPVGSPLSLECTVEGTSNPNLYWYRQAAGRGLQLLFYSVGIGQISSEVPQNLSASRPQDRQFILSSKKLLLSDSGFYLCAWRTSNYGYTFGSGTRLTVV.

The rearrangement uses TRBV20-1 and TRBJ2-7, with TRBD1 matching over 9 bases. V was clipped by 6 bases and J by 12 bases; unmatched bases: 9. This CDR3 contains 11 residues. CDR1 and CDR2 (germline): DFQATT, SNEGSKA (reference sequence). The CDR3 DNA is TGCAGTGCCGGGACAGGGAGAGCCGCGTACTTC. Its translation is CSAGTGRAAYF.

This clone was observed a single time. V gene TRBV18 combines with J gene TRBJ2-7; perhaps TRBD2 as D (5 bases). The V end was cut by 3 bases, the J end by 7 bases, with 19 bases between. This CDR3 spans 15 amino acids. Germline CDR1 and CDR2: KGHSH and LQKENI. The CDR3 sequence is CASSPQSGTWGEQYF. The CDR3 region has the DNA TGTGCCAGCTCACCGCAGAGCGGCACGTGGGGAGAGCAGTACTTC.

This sequence joins TRBV6-6 and TRBJ1-1; D is perhaps TRBD1 (6 bases). CDR3 length: 14 residues. Germline assignment: CDR1 MNHNY and CDR2 SVGAGI (reference sequence). The V and J ends lost 7 bases and 6 bases respectively, with 18 bases between them. CDR3 sequence reads: CASNVGGSGPEAFF. In nucleotides, the CDR3 is TGTGCCAGCAACGTGGGGGGCTCGGGCCCTGAAGCTTTCTTT.

This clone is labeled as medium-sized (0.01 to 0.1%). The gene calls are TRBV5-1 and TRBJ1-1; 9 bases match TRBD1. Germline CDR1 SGHRS, CDR2 YFSETQ. The CDR3 consists of 16 residues. The trim removed 0 bases at V and 10 bases at J, leaving 13 bases unmatched. The CDR3 here is CASSLGADRGDPGAFF. CDR3 coding DNA: TGCGCCAGCAGCTTGGGTGCGGACAGGGGCGATCCCGGAGCTTTCTTT.

The CDR3 coding sequence is TGTGCCAGCAGACGACTCCGCAAGGGCAATCAGCCCCAGCATTTT. Protein sequence: CASRRLRKGNQPQHF. The chain couples TRBV6-5 to TRBJ1-5; no clear D. Trimming took off 6 bases at V and 2 bases at J, with 14 bases between the two ends. Germline CDR1 MNHEY, CDR2 SVGAGI. The CDR3 consists of 15 residues.